This T cell receptor beta chain was sequenced during a study of blood T cell repertoires in COVID-19. The CDR3 is 12 residues long. Trimming stripped 1 base from V and 7 bases from J, with 7 bases between. Libraries were prepared by immunoSEQ multiplex PCR; TCRdb keeps only in-frame clonotypes and omits some of them. The sample holds almost 350,000 clones, roughly 86% seen once. Sequencing input: PBMCs or T cells enriched from blood (not recorded which). V usage is TRBV12-3 or TRBV12-4 and J usage is TRBJ1-1; no clear D gene. This receptor was taken from a woman in her 30s who had been exposed to COVID-19. The CDR3, as DNA: TGTGCCAGCAGTTTAGGGAGATATGAAGCTTTCTTT. Protein sequence: CASSLGRYEAFF.